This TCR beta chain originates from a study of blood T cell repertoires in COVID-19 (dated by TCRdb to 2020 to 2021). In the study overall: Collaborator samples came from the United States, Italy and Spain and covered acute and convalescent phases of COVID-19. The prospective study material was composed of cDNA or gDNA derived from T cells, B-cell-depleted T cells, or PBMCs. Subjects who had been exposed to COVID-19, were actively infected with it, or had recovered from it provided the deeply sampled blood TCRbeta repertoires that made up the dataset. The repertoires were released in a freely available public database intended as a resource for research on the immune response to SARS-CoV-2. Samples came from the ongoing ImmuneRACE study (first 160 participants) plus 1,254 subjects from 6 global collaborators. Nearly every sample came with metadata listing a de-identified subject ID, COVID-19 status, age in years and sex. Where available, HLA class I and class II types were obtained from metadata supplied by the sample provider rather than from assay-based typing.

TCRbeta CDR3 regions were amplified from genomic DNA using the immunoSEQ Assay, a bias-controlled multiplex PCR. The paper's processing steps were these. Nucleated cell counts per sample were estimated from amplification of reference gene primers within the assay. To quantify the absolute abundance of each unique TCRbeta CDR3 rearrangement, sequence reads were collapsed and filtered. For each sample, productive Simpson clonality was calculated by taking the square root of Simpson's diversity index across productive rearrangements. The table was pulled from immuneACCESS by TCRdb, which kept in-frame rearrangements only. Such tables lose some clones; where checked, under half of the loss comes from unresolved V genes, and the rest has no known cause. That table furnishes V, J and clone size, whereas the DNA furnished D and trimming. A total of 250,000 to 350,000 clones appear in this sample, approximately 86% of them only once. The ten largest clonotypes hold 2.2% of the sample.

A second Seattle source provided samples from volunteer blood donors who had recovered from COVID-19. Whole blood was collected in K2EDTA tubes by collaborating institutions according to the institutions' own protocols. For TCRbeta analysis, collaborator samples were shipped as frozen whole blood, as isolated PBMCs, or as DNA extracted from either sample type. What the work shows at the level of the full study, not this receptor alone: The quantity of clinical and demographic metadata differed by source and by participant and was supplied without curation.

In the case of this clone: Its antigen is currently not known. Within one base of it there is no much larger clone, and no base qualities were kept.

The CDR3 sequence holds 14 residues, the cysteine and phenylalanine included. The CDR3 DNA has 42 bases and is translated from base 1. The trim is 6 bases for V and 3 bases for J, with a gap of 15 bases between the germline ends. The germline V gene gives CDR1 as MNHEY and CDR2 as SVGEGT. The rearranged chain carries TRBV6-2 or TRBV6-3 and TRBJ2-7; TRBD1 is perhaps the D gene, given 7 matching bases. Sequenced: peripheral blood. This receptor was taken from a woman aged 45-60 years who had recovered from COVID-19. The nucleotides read TGTGCCAGCAGCCCAAGACAGGGAGGCTACGAGCAGTACTTC. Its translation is CASSPRQGGYEQYF.